What follows is one T cell receptor beta chain and its context. The antigen is undetermined. 13 Jbeta primers and 60 Vbeta primers were used for the PCR. Methods used by the authors: Roughly 11 million shared chains were among approximately 87 million unique TCR beta chains counted in a later analysis. Sequenced by immunoSEQ multiplex PCR; TCRdb stores in-frame clones only, minus some. For V, J and clone size, that table is used; D and trimming come from the DNA. The sample holds roughly 250,000 clones, 75% to 90% seen once. V was pared by 4 bases and J by 2 bases, with 13 bases between. This CDR3 region has 15 residues. CDR1 is MGHRA and CDR2 is YSYEKL in the germline V gene. This record belongs to a study of cytomegalovirus exposure and HLA in healthy donors. Notes on the study in general: Some TCR beta chains (roughly 160 of them) were listed as cytomegalovirus-associated. Later analysis suggested links between common viral pathogens and several top significant clusters. From TCR beta sequences, most subjects' HLA-A and HLA-B alleles were reportedly predicted accurately.

The source of this sequence is a girl between 2 and 10 years old in good health and CMV-seronegative. J is TRBJ2-3 and V is TRBV4-1, with a possible D match to TRBD2 (6 bases). The source material was PBMCs. The CDR3 loop is CASSRGTGITDTQYF. The CDR3 DNA sequence: TGCGCCAGCAGCCGAGGGACTGGTATCACAGATACGCAGTATTTT.